The next 31 T cell receptor beta chains were all read from a single sample in a study of technical replicates of blood from several donors. The repertoire was sequenced with immunoSEQ multiplex PCR; TCRdb's copy has only in-frame clones and lacks some. The table shows approximately 79,000 clones, with 85% to 95% occurring only once. The sequencing input was T cells isolated from PBMCs. These receptors all come from a human donor in good health.

V gene TRBV19 combines with J gene TRBJ2-7, with 8 positions matching TRBD2. After removal of 3 bases from V and 7 bases from J, the junction contained 11 bases not matched to a gene. The CDR3 is made up of 15 amino acids. CDR1 LNHDA and CDR2 SQIVND come from the germline V gene (reference sequence). The CDR3 is CASSMDNGGAGEQYF. CDR3 DNA: TGTGCCAGTAGTATGGACAACGGGGGGGCTGGAGAGCAGTACTTC.

The chain joins TRBV5-4 to TRBJ2-7; 10 nucleotides line up with TRBD2. CDR1 SGHNT and CDR2 YYREEE come from the germline V gene (reference sequence). CDR3 size: 16 residues. The V segment lost 4 bases and the J segment 4 bases; nucleotides outside the gene matches: 11. CDR3 residues: CASSLGSGTSAYEQYF. As DNA, the CDR3 is TGTGCCAGCAGCCTGGGTTCGGGGACTAGCGCGTACGAGCAGTACTTC.

The rearrangement joins TRBV7-2 to TRBJ2-3; 7 bases are a match to TRBD2. V lost 5 bases, J lost 4 bases, and 12 bases stayed unmatched. Germline assignment: CDR1 SGHTA and CDR2 FQGNSA. There are 16 residues in the CDR3. As DNA, the CDR3 is TGTGCCAGCAGCCCCGGACTAGTCTATTTCTCAGATACGCAGTATTTT. It translates to CASSPGLVYFSDTQYF.

This clone showed up just once. J is TRBJ1-4 and V is TRBV4-1; D is possibly TRBD1 (5 bases). Germline-derived CDR1 and CDR2 are MGHRA and YSYEKL. V was pared by 0 bases and J by 7 bases, with 15 bases between. The CDR3 extends over 16 amino acids. The CDR3 reads CASSQDRDKDIEKLFF. CDR3 in DNA: TGCGCCAGCAGCCAAGACCGAGATAAGGACATTGAAAAACTGTTTTTT.

The J gene is TRBJ2-7, the V gene TRBV2; the match to TRBD1 covers 8 bases. CDR3 length equals 13 residues. CDR1 and CDR2 from the germline V gene are SNHLY and FYNNEI. After removal of 7 bases from V and 3 bases from J, the junction contained 5 bases not matched to a gene. CDR3 residues: CASKGQGFYEQYF. The DNA of the CDR3 is TGTGCCAGCAAAGGACAGGGTTTCTACGAGCAGTACTTC.

Concerning this clone itself: One end of the junction varies from germline; a read error may be responsible. The chain uses TRBV7-7 and TRBJ2-1; the match to TRBD2 covers 7 bases. CDR1 is SSHAT and CDR2 is FNYEAQ in the germline V gene (reference sequence). This CDR3 has 12 amino acids. Here the CDR3 reads CASSRGDNEQFF. The CDR3 DNA is TGTGCTAGCAGCCGGGGGGACAATGAGCAGTTCTTC.

This CDR3 is CASSLGLQGLNEKLFF. CDR3 nucleotides: TGCGCCAGCAGCTTGGGATTACAGGGGCTCAATGAAAAACTGTTTTTT. The chain has TRBV5-1 and TRBJ1-4; 7 bases fit TRBD1. Germline V CDR1 and CDR2: SGHRS, YFSETQ. Losses at the gene ends were 0 bases for V and 5 bases for J; bases not matched to a gene: 7. This CDR3 region has 16 residues.

This clone showed up just once. V and J are TRBV5-6 and TRBJ1-1; D is uncertain. CDR1 and CDR2 (germline): SGHDT, YYEEEE. V was trimmed by 4 bases and J by 0 bases, leaving 7 bases between them. This CDR3 is 13 amino acids long. The CDR3 DNA is TGTGCCAGCAGCCCCTCGTTGAACACTGAAGCTTTCTTT. It codes for CASSPSLNTEAFF.

This chain links TRBV6-5 with TRBJ2-2, with D unresolved. The CDR3 spans 14 residues. Trimming took off 1 base at V and 0 bases at J, with 3 bases between the two ends. Germline values: CDR1 MNHEY, CDR2 SVGAGI. The CDR3 here is CASSYYTNTGELFF. DNA of the CDR3: TGTGCCAGCAGTTACTACACGAACACCGGGGAGCTGTTTTTT.

This clone was counted between two and nine times. The chain employs TRBV6-5 and TRBJ1-1, with D perhaps TRBD1 (6 bases). Looked up from germline, CDR1 is MNHEY and CDR2 is SVGAGI. CDR3 length: 14 amino acids. The V end lost 4 bases, the J end lost 7 bases, and 16 bases lay between the germline ends. The CDR3 here is CASSFSGAGGEAFF. CDR3 sequence (DNA): TGTGCCAGCAGTTTCTCGGGGGCAGGAGGTGAAGCTTTCTTT.

The chain combines TRBV29-1 with TRBJ2-1; 8 bases line up with TRBD1. The germline gives CDR1 SQVTM, CDR2 ANQGSEA. This CDR3 spans 14 amino acids. Trimming cost V 6 bases and J 8 bases; bases outside gene matches: 12. DNA for the CDR3: TGCAGCGTGCCAGACAGGGGCCTGTGGGATGAGCAGTTCTTC. This gives the protein CSVPDRGLWDEQFF.

The chain joins TRBV13 to TRBJ2-1; TRBD2 is a possible D gene (6 bases). Germline CDR1 reads PRHDT; CDR2 reads FYEKMQ (reference sequence). This CDR3 spans 17 amino acids. Trimming shortened V by 1 base and J by 6 bases, and 19 bases separated the two germline ends. CDR3 in DNA: TGTGCCAGCAGCTTAGTGGGGAAGACTAGTCGTGGCAATGAGCAGTTCTTC. Amino acids: CASSLVGKTSRGNEQFF. The entire variable domain, with the rest obtained from reference TRBV13 and TRBJ2-1, is as follows: AAGVIQSPRHLIKEKRETATLKCYPIPRHDTVYWYQQGPGQDPQFLISFYEKMQSDKGSIPDRFSAQQFSDYHSELNMSSLELGDSALYFCASSLVGKTSRGNEQFFGPGTRLTVL.

The rearrangement links TRBV15 to TRBJ2-1; 8 positions agree with TRBD2. Germline values: CDR1 LNHNV, CDR2 YYDKDF (reference sequence). The CDR3 extends over 16 amino acids. J was trimmed by 6 bases and V by 1 base; bases with no gene match: 8. The DNA of the CDR3 is TGTGCCACCAGCAGAGTCCGGGGGGGAGATACCAATGAGCAGTTCTTC. It is translated as CATSRVRGGDTNEQFF.

The chain uses TRBV30 and TRBJ2-2, with D possibly matching TRBD1 (6 bases). V lost 1 base and J lost 5, with 11 bases in between. This CDR3 region has 14 residues. CDR1 and CDR2 (germline): GTSNPN, SVGIG (reference sequence). CDR3 region: CAWSAQQGTGELFF. CDR3 sequence (DNA): TGTGCCTGGAGTGCGCAACAGGGTACCGGGGAGCTGTTTTTT.

This chain joins TRBV27 and TRBJ2-7; 7 bases map to TRBD1. CDR3 size: 13 residues. Germline V lookup: CDR1 MNHEY, CDR2 SMNVEV (reference sequence). V shed 0 bases, J shed 6 bases, and the junction held 2 bases outside the gene matches. The CDR3 spells CASSLSTGFEQYF. The CDR3, as DNA: TGTGCCAGCAGTTTATCGACAGGGTTCGAGCAGTACTTC.

This chain connects TRBV5-1 to TRBJ1-2, with D maybe TRBD1 (6 bases). Germline V gene lookup returns CDR1 SGHRS and CDR2 YFSETQ. Trimming removed 1 base at V and 8 bases at J, with 15 bases between. The CDR3 length is 14 residues. Here the CDR3 DNA reads TGCGCCAGCAGCTTGTTGGCGGGGGGCGAGGGCTACACCTTC. Translation gives CASSLLAGGEGYTF.

V usage is TRBV28 and J usage is TRBJ2-2; 8 nucleotides match TRBD1. The CDR3 has 11 residues. CDR1 MDHEN and CDR2 SYDVKM come from the germline V gene. V lost 5 bases to trimming and J lost 13 bases; unmatched junction nucleotides: 3. CDR3: CASSPGTGLFF. CDR3 nucleotide sequence: TGTGCCAGCAGTCCCGGGACAGGGCTGTTTTTT.

The chain combines TRBV28 with TRBJ2-7; 9 nucleotides agree with TRBD1. V was pared by 3 bases and J by 0 bases, with 3 bases of the junction left unmatched. The CDR3 is 15 amino acids. Germline assignment: CDR1 MDHEN and CDR2 SYDVKM. The CDR3: CASSFRQGVSYEQYF. The CDR3 coding sequence is TGTGCCAGCAGTTTCCGACAGGGGGTCTCCTACGAGCAGTACTTC.

This chain connects TRBV19 to TRBJ2-2, with a possible D match to TRBD1 (5 bases). Trimming removed 4 bases at V and 5 bases at J, with 11 bases between. The germline V gene has CDR1 LNHDA and CDR2 SQIVND (reference sequence). The CDR3 loop spans 14 amino acids. Here the CDR3 DNA reads TGTGCCAGTAGTAAGCAGGGATGGACCGGGGAGCTGTTTTTT. It is translated as CASSKQGWTGELFF.

The chain recombines TRBV27 with TRBJ1-1; D is perhaps TRBD1 (5 bases). Germline loops: CDR1 MNHEY, CDR2 SMNVEV (reference sequence). The CDR3 length is 15 residues. With 7 bases removed from V and 6 bases from J, the gap between germline ends came to 21 bases. The CDR3 coding sequence is TGTGCCAGCATCAATCTTAAGTCAGGGTTCGCTGAAGCTTTCTTT. This codes for CASINLKSGFAEAFF.

This chain uses TRBV25-1 with TRBJ1-1, with D possibly matching TRBD1 (5 bases). The germline V and J ends were trimmed by 6 bases and 0 bases, with 8 bases remaining between them. CDR1 is MGHDK and CDR2 is SYGVNS in the germline V gene. The CDR3 runs 13 residues. The CDR3 DNA reads TGTGCCAGCAGCGCACAGGTGAACACTGAAGCTTTCTTT. This gives the protein CASSAQVNTEAFF.

The chain is built from TRBV5-1 and TRBJ2-5; 8 bases are a match to TRBD2. The V segment lost 0 bases and the J segment 2 bases; nucleotides outside the gene matches: 3. Germline-derived CDR1 and CDR2 are SGHRS and YFSETQ. CDR3 size: 15 residues. CDR3 residues: CASSLGLAGQETQYF. The DNA of the CDR3 is TGCGCCAGCAGCTTGGGGTTAGCGGGGCAAGAGACCCAGTACTTC.

The count of this clone is one. The J gene is TRBJ2-1, the V gene TRBV25-1, with D perhaps TRBD2 (5 bases). In germline, CDR1 is MGHDK, CDR2 SYGVNS. The CDR3 has 13 amino acids. The V end lost 7 bases, the J end lost 2 bases, and 9 bases lay between the germline ends. CDR3 amino acids: CASTRGTYNEQFF. The CDR3 nucleotides read TGTGCCAGCACTCGGGGAACCTACAATGAGCAGTTCTTC.

This clone has only a few counts. V and J are TRBV6-5 and TRBJ1-5, with D tentatively TRBD1 (5 bases). This CDR3 comprises 13 residues. CDR1 and CDR2 (germline): MNHEY, SVGAGI. V was cut by 2 bases and J by 7 bases, with 9 bases left in between. CDR3 in DNA: TGTGCCAGCAGTTACAGGGACTCCCAGCCCCAGCATTTT. It encodes CASSYRDSQPQHF.

The chain uses TRBV4-1 and TRBJ2-7, with D maybe TRBD1 (5 bases). The CDR3 sequence is 14 residues long. Per germline, CDR1 MGHRA and CDR2 YSYEKL. Deletions cut 2 bases from V and 3 bases from J, with 11 bases between. The CDR3 reads CASSQTQGDYEQYF. As DNA, the CDR3 is TGCGCCAGCAGCCAAACTCAGGGCGACTACGAGCAGTACTTC.

The chain has TRBV25-1 and TRBJ1-5; perhaps TRBD1 as D (5 bases). V was pared by 2 bases and J by 9 bases, with 14 bases between. The CDR3 loop spans 14 amino acids. Germline CDR1 MGHDK, CDR2 SYGVNS. The DNA of the CDR3 is TGTGCCAGCAGTGAACTGGCAGCCGGGGGGCCCCAGCATTTT. Protein product: CASSELAAGGPQHF. The full variable domain, its missing parts supplied by reference TRBV25-1 and TRBJ1-5, is EADIYQTPRYLVIGTGKKITLECSQTMGHDKMYWYQQDPGMELHLIHYSYGVNSTEKGDLSSESTVSRIRTEHFPLTLESARPSHTSQYLCASSELAAGGPQHFGDGTRLSIL.

The chain combines TRBV27 with TRBJ1-6, with a weak D call TRBD1 (5 bases). CDR1 is MNHEY, CDR2 SMNVEV, per germline (reference sequence). With 7 bases removed from V and 7 bases from J, the gap between germline ends came to 20 bases. This CDR3 spans 16 amino acids. CDR3 protein: CASTYLDRQRNSPLHF. In DNA form, the CDR3 reads TGTGCCAGCACCTACCTTGACCGACAGAGGAATTCACCCCTCCACTTT.

About this clone: A junction end diverges from the germline sequence, so it may reflect a read error. The rearrangement uses TRBV9 and TRBJ2-7, with 7 positions matching TRBD2. Germline CDR1 and CDR2: SGDLS and YYNGEE. The CDR3 has 16 residues. The CDR3 region has the DNA TGTGCCAGCAGTGTAGGACTGCGGGGGAGTCAATACGAGCAGTACTTC. Translation: CASSVGLRGSQYEQYF.

The chain couples TRBV5-4 to TRBJ2-5, with 8 bases aligning to TRBD2. J was trimmed by 0 bases and V by 4 bases; bases with no gene match: 5. Germline V gene sequence: CDR1 SGHNT, CDR2 YYREEE (reference sequence). The CDR3 loop spans 15 amino acids. The CDR3 DNA follows: TGTGCCAGCAGCCAAGGAGCGGGAGACCAAGAGACCCAGTACTTC. Translation gives CASSQGAGDQETQYF.

The chain carries TRBV6-5 and TRBJ1-2; D unclear. The CDR3 sequence is 13 residues long. V was shortened by 4 bases and J by 5 bases, with 11 bases between the two germline ends. From germline, CDR1 is MNHEY and CDR2 SVGAGI. Written as DNA, the CDR3 is TGTGCCAGCAGTTCTTCAGGTAGTTATGGCTACACCTTC. As protein: CASSSSGSYGYTF.

As DNA, the CDR3 is TGTGCCAGCAGCGATATTGCCCTCTCGACGGGGACTAATGAAAAACTGTTTTTT. It translates to CASSDIALSTGTNEKLFF. The chain couples TRBV2 to TRBJ1-4; D gene uncertain. V lost 6 bases and J lost 2, with 22 bases in between. The V gene's germline CDR1 is SNHLY and CDR2 FYNNEI. The CDR3 contains 18 residues.